The 8 T cell receptor beta chains reported below all come from one sample, sequenced in a study of blood T cell repertoires in COVID-19 (dated by TCRdb to about 2020). The receptor library was made with the immunoSEQ multiplex PCR assay. What TCRdb holds here is the immuneACCESS table cut down to in-frame rearrangements. Part of the clones is not present; checked against another copy, under half of the missing clones reflect an unresolved V gene, and the others are unexplained. Counted in this sample were about 140,000 clones; about 80% of them appeared once. The ten largest clonotypes hold around 3.8% of the sample. The sequencing input was peripheral blood. The receptors were sampled from a man between 65 and 85 years old who had recovered from COVID-19.

This chain links TRBV3-1 (or the pseudogene TRBV3-2) with TRBJ1-1, with D possibly TRBD1 on 6 matching bases. Deletions cut 0 bases from V and 7 bases from J, with 12 bases between. CDR3 length equals 14 residues. Germline lookup yields CDR1 LGHDT and CDR2 YNNKEL (reference sequence). The CDR3 DNA reads TGTGCCAGCAGCCAAGAGGGGGGGCACGGTGAAGCTTTCTTT. This encodes CASSQEGGHGEAFF.

The sample holds one count of this clone. The chain recombines TRBV6-4 with TRBJ2-3, with D possibly TRBD2 on 6 matching bases. Trimming stripped 0 bases from V and 4 bases from J, with 17 bases between. Germline V gene lookup returns CDR1 MRHNA and CDR2 SNTAGT. This CDR3 spans 17 amino acids. The CDR3 loop is CASSDSRAGFSPDTQYF. CDR3 DNA sequence: TGTGCCAGCAGTGACTCGAGGGCGGGGTTTTCACCAGATACGCAGTATTTT.

A single count supports this clone. At one end the junction does not follow the germline gene, possibly because of a read error. The gene calls are TRBV4-3 and TRBJ1-6, with a possible D match to TRBD1 (6 bases). This CDR3 has 16 residues. The germline gives CDR1 LGHNA, CDR2 YSLEER. Here the CDR3 reads CASSQEWQGYGSPLHF. CDR3 sequence (DNA): TGCGCCAGCAGTCAAGAATGGCAGGGGTACGGTTCACCCCTCCACTTT.

A single count supports this clone. The rearrangement uses TRBV3-1 (or the pseudogene TRBV3-2) and TRBJ2-7; 9 nucleotides line up with TRBD2. There are 17 residues in the CDR3. Per the germline V gene, CDR1 is LGHDT and CDR2 is YNNKEL (reference sequence). Germline trimming cut 5 bases from V and 5 bases from J; bases unmatched to any gene: 16. CDR3 sequence reads: CASSGLNSGGRAHEQYF. The CDR3 DNA reads as TGTGCCAGCAGCGGTCTAAATTCGGGCGGGAGGGCCCACGAGCAGTACTTC.

The chain links TRBV29-1 to TRBJ1-1, with 9 nucleotides matching TRBD1. Germline V gives CDR1 SQVTM, CDR2 ANQGSEA. After removal of 5 bases from V and 4 bases from J, the junction contained 5 bases not matched to a gene. The CDR3 totals 13 residues. The CDR3 reads CSVMTGGGTEAFF. CDR3 nucleotides: TGCAGCGTTATGACAGGGGGAGGCACTGAAGCTTTCTTT.

The CDR3 DNA reads as TGTGCCAGCAGTTTCAGGGAAAATCGCAATCAGCCCCAGCATTTT. Protein sequence: CASSFRENRNQPQHF. V gene TRBV28 combines with J gene TRBJ1-5, with D possibly being TRBD1 (5 bases). The V and J ends lost 3 bases and 2 bases respectively, with 11 bases between them. The CDR3 extends over 15 amino acids. CDR1 and CDR2 (germline): MDHEN, SYDVKM.

V is TRBV15 and J is TRBJ1-2; D is possibly TRBD1 (6 bases). The CDR3 consists of 15 residues. Germline V gene lookup returns CDR1 LNHNV and CDR2 YYDKDF (reference sequence). V was pared by 1 base and J by 7 bases, with 16 bases between. The CDR3 reads CATSRGRGQGSGYTF. CDR3 coding DNA: TGTGCCACCAGCAGAGGAAGGGGTCAGGGGTCTGGCTACACCTTC.

This sequence joins TRBV23-1 and TRBJ2-7; D may be TRBD2 (6 bases). TRBV23-1 is flagged as an ORF with uncertain function. CDR3 size: 16 residues. The germline V and J ends were trimmed by 3 bases and 3 bases, with 18 bases remaining between them. The CDR3 sequence is CASSHPLGGRYYEQYF. As DNA, the CDR3 is TGCGCCAGCAGTCACCCCCTGGGGGGACGTTACTACGAGCAGTACTTC.